The 13 T cell receptor beta chains presented below share a single source sample, sequenced in a study of graft-versus-host responses after intestinal transplantation. Sequencing used immunoSEQ multiplex PCR; TCRdb keeps in-frame clones, though not all of them. The repertoire holds roughly 14,000 clones, with under 35% as singletons. This specimen was alloreactive CD4+ T cells from a mixed lymphocyte reaction culture, taken before intestinal transplant. Subset reported: CFSE-low proliferating T cells sorted from roughly six-day pre-transplant mixed lymphocyte reaction (GvH or HvG direction). These receptors all stem from a human patient who received an intestinal transplant.

The V and J genes are TRBV11-2 and TRBJ2-7, with TRBD1 identical over 8 bases. The V segment lost 5 bases and the J segment 3 bases; nucleotides outside the gene matches: 15. This CDR3 has 17 amino acids. CDR1 and CDR2 (germline): SGHAT, FQNNGV. Here the CDR3 DNA reads TGTGCCAGCAGCCGAGGCTTATGGGGACAGGTCGTCTACGAGCAGTACTTC. This sequence encodes CASSRGLWGQVVYEQYF.

The V and J genes are TRBV9 and TRBJ1-1, with 7 nucleotides matching TRBD1. In germline, CDR1 is SGDLS, CDR2 YYNGEE. V dropped 3 bases and J dropped 2; count of bases not matched to a gene: 7. This CDR3 region has 15 residues. The CDR3 loop is CASSATDRANTEAFF. In DNA, the CDR3 is TGTGCCAGCAGCGCGACCGACAGGGCCAACACTGAAGCTTTCTTT.

This clone is labeled medium-sized. The chain combines TRBV7-9 with TRBJ1-2; D is ambiguous. Germline lookup yields CDR1 SEHNR and CDR2 FQNEAQ (reference sequence). Trimming stripped 2 bases from V and 4 bases from J, with 8 bases between. This CDR3 is built from 13 residues. CDR3 loop: CASSLSRVYGYTF. The CDR3 DNA reads TGTGCCAGCAGCTTAAGCCGAGTCTATGGCTACACCTTC.

The gene calls are TRBV2 and TRBJ2-2; no firm D call. CDR1 and CDR2 from the germline V gene are SNHLY and FYNNEI. V was trimmed by 3 bases and J by 10 bases, leaving 12 bases between them. The CDR3 is 13 residues long. CDR3 sequence reads: CASSERTTLELFF. The CDR3 DNA sequence: TGTGCCAGCAGTGAGAGGACGACCTTGGAGCTGTTTTTT. Full variable domain (outside the CDR3, taken from reference TRBV2 and TRBJ2-2): EPEVTQTPSHQVTQMGQEVILRCVPISNHLYFYWYRQILGQKVEFLVSFYNNEISEKSEIFDDQFSVERPDGSNFTLKIRSTKLEDSAMYFCASSERTTLELFFGEGSRLTVL.

The V and J genes are TRBV10-3 and TRBJ2-7; D is uncertain. Trimming removed 2 bases at V and 6 bases at J, with 11 bases between. The CDR3 consists of 13 residues. Germline V CDR1 and CDR2: ENHRY, SYGVKD. CDR3 in amino acids: CAISEDAIGEQYF. For the CDR3, the DNA is TGTGCCATCAGTGAGGACGCTATAGGCGAGCAGTACTTC.

This chain uses TRBV20-1 with TRBJ2-1, with D unclear. CDR1 is DFQATT and CDR2 is SNEGSKA in the germline V gene (reference sequence). CDR3 length equals 11 residues. Trimming took 4 bases from V and 8 from J, leaving 9 bases between them. CDR3 DNA: TGCAGTGCTAATCCCCGGGATGAGCAGTTCTTC. Amino acid sequence: CSANPRDEQFF.

This chain joins TRBV9 and TRBJ2-2, with D maybe TRBD2 (6 bases). The V end lost 0 bases, the J end lost 4 bases, and 10 bases lay between the germline ends. The germline V gene has CDR1 SGDLS and CDR2 YYNGEE. The CDR3 covers 15 residues. The CDR3 sequence is CASSVVSSVTGELFF. CDR3 DNA: TGTGCCAGCAGCGTAGTGTCTAGCGTCACCGGGGAGCTGTTTTTT.

Of note for this clone: The junction departs from germline at one end; a sequencing error may be responsible. The chain recombines TRBV11-3 with TRBJ1-4, with D unresolved. The CDR3 covers 16 residues. Germline CDR1 and CDR2: SGHNT and YENEEA. CDR3 amino acids: CASSFPLSGQLRKTVF. The CDR3 DNA is TGTGCCAGCAGCTTCCCCCTATCTGGCCAGCTAAGAAAAACTGTTTTT.

By share, this clone ranks as medium-sized. The chain joins TRBV5-1 to TRBJ2-7; 8 positions match TRBD1. The germline gives CDR1 SGHRS, CDR2 YFSETQ. V shed 0 bases and J 2 bases; nucleotides not matched to a gene: 4. This CDR3 contains 15 residues. As DNA, the CDR3 is TGCGCCAGCAGCTTGGGGGGGACAGGAACCTACGAGCAGTACTTC. Protein: CASSLGGTGTYEQYF.

This clone was picked up a small number of times. The J gene is TRBJ1-1, the V gene TRBV18, with TRBD1 matching 9 bases. V lost 1 base to trimming and J lost 10 bases; unmatched junction nucleotides: 7. This CDR3 has 14 residues. Germline V CDR1 and CDR2: KGHSH, LQKENI. The CDR3 spells CASSPRAGQGSAFF. CDR3 nucleotides: TGTGCCAGCTCACCACGGGCGGGACAGGGTTCAGCTTTCTTT.

V usage is TRBV4-1 and J usage is TRBJ2-1, with 13 bases identical to TRBD2. Germline CDR1 MGHRA, CDR2 YSYEKL. CDR3 length: 19 residues. V was clipped by 1 base and J by 4 bases; unmatched bases: 10. CDR3: CASSQARTSGRESYNEQFF. The DNA of the CDR3 is TGCGCCAGCAGCCAAGCCAGGACTAGCGGGAGAGAGAGTTACAATGAGCAGTTCTTC.

This sequence joins TRBV11-3 and TRBJ2-2; D uncertain. The CDR3 totals 14 residues. V shed 0 bases and J shed 1 base, with 3 bases lying between them. CDR1 is SGHNT, CDR2 YENEEA, per germline. CDR3 in DNA: TGTGCCAGCAGCTTAGAGGAGAACACCGGGGAGCTGTTTTTT. Translating it yields CASSLEENTGELFF.

V usage is TRBV6-1 and J usage is TRBJ1-1; no reliable D call. Germline CDR1 MNHNS, CDR2 SASEGT. There are 14 residues in the CDR3. Trimming took off 4 bases at V and 5 bases at J, with 14 bases between the two ends. CDR3: CASSAKTSGTEAFF. CDR3 DNA sequence: TGTGCCAGCAGTGCGAAGACCTCGGGTACTGAAGCTTTCTTT.